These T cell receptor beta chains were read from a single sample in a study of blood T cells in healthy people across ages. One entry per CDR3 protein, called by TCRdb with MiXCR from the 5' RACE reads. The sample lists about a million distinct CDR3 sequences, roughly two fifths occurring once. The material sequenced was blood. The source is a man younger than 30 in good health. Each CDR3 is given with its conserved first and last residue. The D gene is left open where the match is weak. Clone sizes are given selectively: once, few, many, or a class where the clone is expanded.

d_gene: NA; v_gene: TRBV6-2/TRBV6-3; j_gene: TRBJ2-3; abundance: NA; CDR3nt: TGTGCCAGCTCCTACGTGGACAGCCAAGTAGATACGCAGTATTTT; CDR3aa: CASSYVDSQVDTQYF
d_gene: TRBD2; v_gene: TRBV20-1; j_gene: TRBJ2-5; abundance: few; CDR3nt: TGCAGTGCTAGAGCCGGATACCCGCGGGGGTACCAAGAGACCCAGTACTTC; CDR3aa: CSARAGYPRGYQETQYF
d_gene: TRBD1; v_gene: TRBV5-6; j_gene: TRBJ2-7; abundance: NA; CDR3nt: TGTGCCAGCAGCTCGACAGGGGCCAATGAGCAGTACTTC; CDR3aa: CASSSTGANEQYF
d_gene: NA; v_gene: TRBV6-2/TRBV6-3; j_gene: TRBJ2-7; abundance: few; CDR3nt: TGTGCCAGCAGACCCCTTCGGGACGGACGCTACGAGCAGTACTTC; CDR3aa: CASRPLRDGRYEQYF
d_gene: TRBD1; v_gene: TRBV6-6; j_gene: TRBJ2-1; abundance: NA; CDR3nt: TGTGCCAGCAACCCGACAGGGGGCCGGAATGAGCAGTTCTTC; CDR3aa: CASNPTGGRNEQFF
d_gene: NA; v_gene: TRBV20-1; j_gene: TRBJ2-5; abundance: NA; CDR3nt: TGCAGTGTCAAGTACCAAGAGACCCAGTACTTC; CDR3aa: CSVKYQETQYF
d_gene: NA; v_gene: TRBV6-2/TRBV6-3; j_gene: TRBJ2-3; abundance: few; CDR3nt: TGTGCCAGCAGTAATAGCGGTACGCAGTATTTT; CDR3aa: CASSNSGTQYF
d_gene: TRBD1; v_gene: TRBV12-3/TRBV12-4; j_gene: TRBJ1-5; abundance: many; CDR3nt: TGTGCCAGCAGGGGACAGATGAATCAGCCCCAGCATTTT; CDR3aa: CASRGQMNQPQHF
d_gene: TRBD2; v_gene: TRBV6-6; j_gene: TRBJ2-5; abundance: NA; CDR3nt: TGTGCCAGCAGTTACCGGAACGCAGCGGGGGGCCAAGAGACCCAGTACTTC; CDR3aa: CASSYRNAAGGQETQYF
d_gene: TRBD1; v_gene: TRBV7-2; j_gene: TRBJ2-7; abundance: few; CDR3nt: TGTGCCAGCAGCGCGAGGACAGGTTTAGTATACGAGCAGTACTTC; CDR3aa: CASSARTGLVYEQYF
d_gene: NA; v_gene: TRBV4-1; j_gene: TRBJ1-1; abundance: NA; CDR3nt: TGCGCCAGCAGCCAAGTAGCTAGGGAGGTCACTGAAGCTTTCTTT; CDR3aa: CASSQVAREVTEAFF
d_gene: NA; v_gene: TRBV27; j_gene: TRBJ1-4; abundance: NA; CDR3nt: TGTGCCAGCAGTCCTATCGTCCAGGAAGGGGGGAATGAAAAACTGTTTTTT; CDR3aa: CASSPIVQEGGNEKLFF
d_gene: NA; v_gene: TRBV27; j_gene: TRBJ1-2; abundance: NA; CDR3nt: TGTGCCAGCAGTTGGGATTCAACCGCGTACTATGGCTACACCTTC; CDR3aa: CASSWDSTAYYGYTF
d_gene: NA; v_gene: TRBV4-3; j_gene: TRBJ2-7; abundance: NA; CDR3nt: TGCGCCAGCAGCCAAGACCGGACATCCGCCTACGAGCAGTACTTC; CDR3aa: CASSQDRTSAYEQYF
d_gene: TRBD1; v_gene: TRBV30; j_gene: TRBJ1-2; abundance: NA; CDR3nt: TGTGCCTGGACACAACAGGGGACTAACTATGGCTACACCTTC; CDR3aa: CAWTQQGTNYGYTF
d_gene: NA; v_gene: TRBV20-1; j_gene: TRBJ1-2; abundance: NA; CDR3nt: TGCAGTGCTAGAGATTCAGGCTCCCTTAACTATGGCTACACCTTC; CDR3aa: CSARDSGSLNYGYTF